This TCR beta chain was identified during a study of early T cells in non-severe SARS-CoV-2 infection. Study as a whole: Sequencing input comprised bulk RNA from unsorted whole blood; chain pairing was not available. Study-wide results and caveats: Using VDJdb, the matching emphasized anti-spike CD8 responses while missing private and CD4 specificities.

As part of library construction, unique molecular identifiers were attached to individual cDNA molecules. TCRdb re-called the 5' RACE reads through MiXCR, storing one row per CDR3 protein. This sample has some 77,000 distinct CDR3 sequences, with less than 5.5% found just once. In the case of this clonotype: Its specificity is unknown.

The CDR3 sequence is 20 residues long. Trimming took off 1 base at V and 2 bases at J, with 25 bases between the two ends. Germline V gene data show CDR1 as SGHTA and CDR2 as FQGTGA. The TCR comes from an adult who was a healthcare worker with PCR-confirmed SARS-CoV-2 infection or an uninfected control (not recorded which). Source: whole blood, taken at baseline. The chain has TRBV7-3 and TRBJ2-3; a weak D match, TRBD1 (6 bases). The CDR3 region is CASSLNVYGQYPGLTDTQYF. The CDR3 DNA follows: TGTGCCAGCAGCTTAAACGTCTACGGACAGTATCCCGGACTCACAGATACGCAGTATTTT.